This T cell receptor (beta chain) was documented in a study of T cells in Graves' hyperthyroidism and ophthalmopathy. Study results and limitations: Blood also carried most thyroid clonotypes expanded above 0.001. Ophthalmopathy, which appeared later, was predicted by the model a median about 5.9 months before onset.

Authors of the study amplified TCR beta CDR3 regions from RNA transcripts. RT-PCR in the first round (using the HTBI primer set) targeted the TCR CDR3. In TCRdb, the multiplex PCR reads were re-called with MiXCR into one record per CDR3 protein. In the table there are 600,000 to 700,000 distinct CDR3 sequences, about 45% of which are singletons. On this clonotype itself: Its antigen is undetermined.

Uncontrolled infection, other autoimmune disease, pregnancy or lactation disqualified patients from enrolment. The diagnostic basis comprised clinical symptoms, serum thyroxine and TRAb, thyroid ultrasound and orbital computed tomography. The CDR3 sequence is 13 residues long. CDR1 and CDR2 from the germline V gene are LGHNT and FRNRAP. The V end lost 5 bases, the J end lost 4 bases, and 11 bases lay between the germline ends. The genes are TRBV12-5 and TRBJ1-1, with D unclear. Sequenced input: peripheral blood or thyroid tissue (not recorded which). The sequence was obtained from an adult man with Graves' disease, either hyperthyroidism or ophthalmopathy (not recorded which). Here the CDR3 reads CASGPSGGTEAFF. In nucleotides, the CDR3 is TGTGCTAGTGGTCCTTCCGGCGGCACTGAAGCTTTCTTT. Drawing the rest from reference TRBV12-5 and TRBJ1-1, the complete variable domain is DARVTQTPRHKVTEMGQEVTMRCQPILGHNTVFWYRQTMMQGLELLAYFRNRAPLDDSGMPKDRFSAEMPDATLATLKIQPSEPRDSAVYFCASGPSGGTEAFFGQGTRLTVV.